Listed here are 32 T cell receptor beta chains from one sample, sequenced in a study of tumor-infiltrating lymphocytes in localized non-small cell lung cancer. Assay used: immunoSEQ multiplex PCR; TCRdb lists only in-frame clones, some missing. The repertoire holds thousands of clones, 70% to 80% seen once, with 6.5% to 7.5% in the top ten. The sequenced sample was uninvolved lung tissue not adjacent to the tumor. These receptors all come from a human donor with non-small cell lung cancer.

CDR3 protein: CASSQGGGPGGTQYF. The CDR3 bases are TGTGCCAGCAGCCAAGGCGGGGGGCCCGGGGGGACCCAGTACTTC. The V gene is TRBV9, the J gene TRBJ2-5, with 8 bases aligning to TRBD2. Germline CDR1 SGDLS, CDR2 YYNGEE. The CDR3 consists of 15 residues. V was clipped by 4 bases and J by 7 bases; unmatched bases: 12.

V is TRBV5-6 and J is TRBJ1-2; D perhaps matches TRBD1 (6 bases). The CDR3 loop spans 15 amino acids. The V end lost 0 bases, the J end lost 8 bases, and 17 bases lay between the germline ends. Per the germline V gene, CDR1 is SGHDT and CDR2 is YYEEEE. CDR3 sequence reads: CASSLAHREVVGYTF. In DNA form, the CDR3 reads TGTGCCAGCAGCTTGGCCCACAGGGAGGTCGTCGGCTACACCTTC.

This chain links TRBV5-6 with TRBJ1-2; D might be TRBD1 (5 bases). This CDR3 has 15 residues. CDR1 is SGHDT, CDR2 YYEEEE, per germline. Deletions cut 4 bases from V and 5 bases from J, with 18 bases between. CDR3 residues: CASSLRGLFLYGYTF. The CDR3 bases are TGTGCCAGCAGCCTTAGGGGACTATTTCTGTATGGCTACACCTTC.

By sample fraction, this clone is medium-sized. J is TRBJ2-7 and V is TRBV7-2; TRBD1 agrees at 12 bases. The germline CDR1 and CDR2 sequences are SGHTA and FQGNSA. CDR3 length: 15 residues. The trim removed 7 bases at V and 2 bases at J, leaving 6 bases unmatched. The CDR3 region is CASTRDRGLAYEQYF. The CDR3 DNA sequence: TGTGCCAGCACCCGGGACAGGGGGCTGGCCTACGAGCAGTACTTC.

Here the CDR3 reads CASRRIINSPLHF. CDR3 bases: TGTGCCAGCAGGCGGATCATTAATTCACCCCTCCACTTT. The chain has TRBV28 and TRBJ1-6; D is undetermined. The CDR3 has 13 residues. V was shortened by 6 bases and J by 6 bases, with 9 bases between the two germline ends. The germline gives CDR1 MDHEN, CDR2 SYDVKM.

This chain connects TRBV30 to TRBJ1-5; D ambiguous. The CDR3 consists of 13 residues. In germline, CDR1 is GTSNPN, CDR2 SVGIG (reference sequence). Trimming took off 2 bases at V and 2 bases at J, with 7 bases between the two ends. The CDR3 reads CAWSLRGNQPQHF. Written as DNA, the CDR3 is TGTGCCTGGAGTCTCCGTGGCAATCAGCCCCAGCATTTT.

This clone is judged large. Other DNA sequences in the sample encode the same CDR3. The rearrangement links TRBV18 to TRBJ1-1; D is ambiguous. The CDR3 has 15 residues. V lost 3 bases to trimming and J lost 1 base, with 12 bases between them. Germline CDR1 reads KGHSH; CDR2 reads LQKENI. For the CDR3, the DNA is TGTGCCAGCTCACCGGGTGGCAGCCGGAACACTGAAGCTTTCTTT. It is translated as CASSPGGSRNTEAFF.

The V and J genes are TRBV5-5 and TRBJ1-2; maybe TRBD1 (5 bases). Trimming removed 2 bases at V and 4 bases at J, with 9 bases between. Germline V gene data show CDR1 as SGHKS and CDR2 as YYEKEE (reference sequence). The CDR3 runs 13 residues. CDR3 loop: CASSLGRAYGYTF. CDR3 nucleotide sequence: TGTGCCAGCAGCTTAGGCAGGGCCTATGGCTACACCTTC.

The table lists this clone with a count of one. The chain is built from TRBV7-2 and TRBJ2-1; TRBD1 matches 7 bases. Trimming removed 5 bases from V and 0 bases from J; junction bases left unmatched: 7. The CDR3 runs 16 residues. Germline CDR1 is SGHTA and CDR2 is FQGNSA. The chain's CDR3 is CASSRLGTVSYNEQFF. For the CDR3, the DNA is TGTGCCAGCAGCCGGTTGGGGACAGTCTCCTACAATGAGCAGTTCTTC.

The chain has TRBV6-1 and TRBJ1-4; weak D call: TRBD1 (6 bases). The CDR3 consists of 16 residues. Germline V CDR1 and CDR2: MNHNS, SASEGT. V shed 4 bases and J shed 4 bases, with 16 bases lying between them. The CDR3 is CASSGTIGGFNEKLFF. In DNA form, the CDR3 reads TGTGCCAGCAGTGGCACGATCGGGGGCTTTAATGAAAAACTGTTTTTT.

This chain's CDR3 is CASSQDLGRDLGNSPLHF. As DNA, the CDR3 is TGTGCCAGCAGCCAAGATCTTGGGAGGGACTTAGGTAATTCACCCCTCCACTTT. The chain employs TRBV4-2 and TRBJ1-6, with a possible D match to TRBD1 (5 bases). Germline V gene lookup returns CDR1 LGHNA and CDR2 YNFKEQ. V was shortened by 0 bases and J by 6 bases, with 18 bases between the two germline ends. The CDR3 has 18 amino acids.

This chain connects TRBV5-1 to TRBJ2-1; 10 bases align to TRBD2. V lost 7 bases and J lost 4; bases outside the gene matches: 5. This CDR3 is 14 amino acids long. CDR1 is SGHRS, CDR2 YFSETQ, per germline. DNA for the CDR3: TGCGCCAGCGGTTTAGCGGGGGGTTACAATGAGCAGTTCTTC. Translated, it gives CASGLAGGYNEQFF.

By share of the sample, this clone is large (0.1 to 1%). The rearrangement links TRBV9 to TRBJ2-2; 8 positions agree with TRBD1. The germline CDR1 and CDR2 sequences are SGDLS and YYNGEE. V gave up 3 bases and J gave up 5 bases; unmatched junction bases: 9. The CDR3 totals 16 residues. In nucleotides, the CDR3 is TGTGCCAGCAGCGACCCGGGACAGGAGCTTACCGGGGAGCTGTTTTTT. This codes for CASSDPGQELTGELFF.

The gene calls are TRBV7-2 and TRBJ2-3; TRBD2 matches at 16 bases. V lost 5 bases, J lost 5 bases, and 7 bases stayed unmatched. The germline CDR1 and CDR2 sequences are SGHTA and FQGNSA. The CDR3 has 17 amino acids. CDR3 sequence: CASSPGTSGGAIDTQYF. The CDR3 DNA is TGTGCCAGCAGCCCCGGGACTAGCGGGGGGGCTATAGATACGCAGTATTTT.

The chain has TRBV15 and TRBJ2-1, with TRBD2 matching over 9 bases. CDR1 LNHNV and CDR2 YYDKDF come from the germline V gene (reference sequence). There are 17 residues in the CDR3. J lost 7 bases, V lost 1 base, and 11 bases had no gene match. The CDR3 nucleotides read TGTGCCACCAGCAGAGGCCATAGCGGGGGACTTCGAAATGAGCAGTTCTTC. This sequence encodes CATSRGHSGGLRNEQFF.

The V and J genes are TRBV19 and TRBJ2-5; D not certain. Deletions cut 3 bases from V and 1 base from J, with 6 bases between. The CDR3 sequence is 13 residues long. From germline, CDR1 is LNHDA and CDR2 SQIVND (reference sequence). Written as DNA, the CDR3 is TGTGCCAGTAGTATCGGGTCCCAAGAGACCCAGTACTTC. Amino acid sequence: CASSIGSQETQYF.

The chain couples TRBV19 to TRBJ1-1; D is undetermined. The CDR3 contains 12 residues. The germline CDR1 and CDR2 sequences are LNHDA and SQIVND (reference sequence). Trimming took 2 bases from V and 8 from J, leaving 9 bases between them. The CDR3 spells CASSIRREEAFF. CDR3 DNA sequence: TGTGCCAGTAGTATAAGGAGGGAGGAAGCTTTCTTT.

This chain joins TRBV4-1 and TRBJ2-1, with D unclear. The V and J ends lost 7 bases and 0 bases respectively, with 10 bases between them. The germline gives CDR1 MGHRA, CDR2 YSYEKL. The CDR3 extends over 14 amino acids. This chain's CDR3 is CASTSIGSYNEQFF. The CDR3, as DNA: TGCGCCAGCACCTCAATTGGCTCCTACAATGAGCAGTTCTTC.

V usage is TRBV18 and J usage is TRBJ2-5; 7 nucleotides align to TRBD1. The CDR3 loop spans 15 amino acids. V gave up 3 bases and J gave up 2 bases; unmatched junction bases: 6. Germline V gene data show CDR1 as KGHSH and CDR2 as LQKENI. CDR3 sequence (DNA): TGTGCCAGCTCACCTAGACAGGGTCAACAAGAGACCCAGTACTTC. Amino acid sequence: CASSPRQGQQETQYF.

V gene TRBV6-1 combines with J gene TRBJ2-7, with D perhaps matching TRBD1 (6 bases). V lost 6 bases and J 2 bases, leaving 8 bases between the germline ends. Germline V lookup: CDR1 MNHNS, CDR2 SASEGT. This CDR3 comprises 12 residues. In nucleotides, the CDR3 is TGTGCCAGCAGGGACAGACCCTACGAGCAGTACTTC. Protein: CASRDRPYEQYF.

The V gene is TRBV18, the J gene TRBJ1-2; TRBD1 is a possible D gene (6 bases). Germline V gene sequence: CDR1 KGHSH, CDR2 LQKENI. CDR3 length equals 13 residues. Trimming took 3 bases from V and 11 from J, leaving 16 bases between them. In DNA, the CDR3 is TGTGCCAGCTCACCGAATGGACAGTTCCCGTACACCTTC. Translated: CASSPNGQFPYTF.

The gene calls are TRBV7-2 and TRBJ1-5; TRBD1 might be the D (6 bases). The CDR3 loop spans 16 amino acids. Trimming pared 0 bases from V and 3 bases from J, leaving 12 bases between. The germline CDR1 and CDR2 sequences are SGHTA and FQGNSA. Written as DNA, the CDR3 is TGTGCCAGCAGCTTAGCGGACAGAGAGCTCAATCAGCCCCAGCATTTT. This sequence encodes CASSLADRELNQPQHF.

V is TRBV6-4 and J is TRBJ1-4; 8 bases fit TRBD1. The CDR3 consists of 13 residues. V shed 8 bases, J shed 14 bases, and the junction held 13 bases outside the gene matches. CDR1 MRHNA and CDR2 SNTAGT come from the germline V gene. This chain's CDR3 is CASGPHRTGTLFF. The CDR3 DNA is TGTGCCAGCGGGCCCCACAGGACAGGGACGCTGTTTTTT.

J is TRBJ1-2 and V is TRBV5-6; D is perhaps TRBD1 (5 bases). Germline CDR1 is SGHDT and CDR2 is YYEEEE. The CDR3 length is 15 residues. Between the trimmed V and J ends, which lost 4 bases and 0 bases, there was a span of 13 bases. The CDR3 reads CASSLGTLPNYGYTF. The DNA for the CDR3 is TGTGCCAGCAGCCTAGGGACCTTACCTAACTATGGCTACACCTTC.

The rearrangement joins TRBV7-9 to TRBJ1-1, with 9 bases identical to TRBD1. V was pared by 5 bases and J by 4 bases, with 8 bases of the junction left unmatched. Germline assignment: CDR1 SEHNR and CDR2 FQNEAQ (reference sequence). There are 15 residues in the CDR3. The CDR3 bases are TGTGCCAGCAGCACGGGACAGGGTTACGTCACTGAAGCTTTCTTT. Encoded protein: CASSTGQGYVTEAFF.

The chain recombines TRBV5-6 with TRBJ2-1; 8 bases agree with TRBD1. This CDR3 has 14 amino acids. CDR1 SGHDT and CDR2 YYEEEE come from the germline V gene. The J segment lost 4 bases and the V segment lost 6 bases, leaving 6 bases of the junction unmatched. CDR3 DNA: TGTGCCAGCAATTTACAGGGGGTGTACAATGAGCAGTTCTTC. Protein sequence: CASNLQGVYNEQFF.

In regard to this clone: This sample includes further DNA sequences coding for the same CDR3. The V gene is TRBV28, the J gene TRBJ1-2; D is ambiguous. The germline V gene encodes CDR1 MDHEN and CDR2 SYDVKM. Trimming stripped 2 bases from V and 4 bases from J, with 5 bases between. The CDR3 consists of 12 residues. CDR3 sequence reads: CASSLGGYGYTF. The CDR3, as DNA: TGTGCCAGCAGTTTAGGAGGCTATGGCTACACCTTC.

The rearrangement joins TRBV28 to TRBJ1-5, with 9 bases fitting TRBD1. CDR1 and CDR2 from the germline V gene are MDHEN and SYDVKM. The V and J ends lost 1 base and 15 bases, in that order; junction bases with no gene match: 10. The CDR3 covers 14 residues. DNA for the CDR3: TGTGCCAGCAGTTTATCCTTCACAGGGGGCGATGGGCATTTT. This sequence encodes CASSLSFTGGDGHF.

This clone was seen more than once but under ten times. The chain uses TRBV4-3 and TRBJ2-3, with D perhaps given as TRBD1 or TRBD2 (6 bases each). CDR3 length: 15 amino acids. Trimming took 2 bases from V and 0 from J, leaving 9 bases between them. Germline assignment: CDR1 LGHNA and CDR2 YSLEER. The CDR3 reads CASSQQGTSTDTQYF. The CDR3 DNA reads TGCGCCAGCAGCCAACAGGGGACTAGCACAGATACGCAGTATTTT.

V usage is TRBV7-2 and J usage is TRBJ2-7, with TRBD1 identical over 10 bases. This CDR3 comprises 15 residues. In germline, CDR1 is SGHTA, CDR2 FQGNSA. V gave up 3 bases and J gave up 4 bases; unmatched junction bases: 6. This CDR3 reads CASSFGGTGEYEQYF. In DNA form, the CDR3 reads TGTGCCAGCAGCTTTGGAGGGACAGGGGAGTACGAGCAGTACTTC.

V is TRBV9 and J is TRBJ1-2; D unclear. Germline values: CDR1 SGDLS, CDR2 YYNGEE. V was clipped by 0 bases and J by 7 bases, with 19 bases between them. This CDR3 is 16 amino acids long. CDR3 sequence reads: CASSVVGSQRFAGYTF. As DNA, the CDR3 is TGTGCCAGCAGCGTAGTGGGCAGTCAGAGGTTTGCTGGCTACACCTTC.

The chain employs TRBV5-6 and TRBJ2-7; possibly TRBD2 for D (6 bases). V lost 4 bases, J lost 2 bases, and 13 bases lay in between. The CDR3 is 14 residues long. CDR1 is SGHDT, CDR2 YYEEEE, per germline. Here the CDR3 DNA reads TGTGCCAGCAGCCCCCGGACTATGACCTACGAGCAGTACTTC. It translates to CASSPRTMTYEQYF.